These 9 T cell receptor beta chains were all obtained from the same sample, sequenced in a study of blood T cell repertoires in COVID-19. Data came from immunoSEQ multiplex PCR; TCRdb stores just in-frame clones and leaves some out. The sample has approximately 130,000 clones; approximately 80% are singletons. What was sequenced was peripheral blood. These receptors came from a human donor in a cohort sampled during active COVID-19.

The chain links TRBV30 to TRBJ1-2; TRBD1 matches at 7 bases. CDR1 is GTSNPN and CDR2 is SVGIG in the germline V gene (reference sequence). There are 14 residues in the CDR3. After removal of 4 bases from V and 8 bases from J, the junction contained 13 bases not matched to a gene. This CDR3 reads CAWNAQGERLGYTF. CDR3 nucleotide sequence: TGTGCCTGGAACGCCCAGGGGGAGAGGTTGGGCTACACCTTC.

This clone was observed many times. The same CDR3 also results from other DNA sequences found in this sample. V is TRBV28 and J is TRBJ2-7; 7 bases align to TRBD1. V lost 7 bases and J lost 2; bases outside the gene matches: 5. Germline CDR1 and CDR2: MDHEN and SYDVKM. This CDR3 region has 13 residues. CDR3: CASKRTGTYEQYF. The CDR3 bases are TGTGCCAGCAAGAGGACAGGAACCTACGAGCAGTACTTC.

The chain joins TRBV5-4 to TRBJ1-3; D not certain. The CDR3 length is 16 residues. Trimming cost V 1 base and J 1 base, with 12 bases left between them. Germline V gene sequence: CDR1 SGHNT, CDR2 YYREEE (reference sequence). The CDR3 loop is CASSLKEVSSGNTIYF. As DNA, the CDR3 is TGTGCCAGCAGCTTGAAGGAGGTCTCTTCTGGAAACACCATATATTTT.

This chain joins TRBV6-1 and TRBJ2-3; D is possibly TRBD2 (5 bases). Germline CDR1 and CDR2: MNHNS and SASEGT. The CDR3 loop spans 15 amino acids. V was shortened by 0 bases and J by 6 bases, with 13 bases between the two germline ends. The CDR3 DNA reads TGTGCCAGCAGTGAAGCGAGGGCCTATCTGGATACGCAGTATTTT. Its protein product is CASSEARAYLDTQYF.

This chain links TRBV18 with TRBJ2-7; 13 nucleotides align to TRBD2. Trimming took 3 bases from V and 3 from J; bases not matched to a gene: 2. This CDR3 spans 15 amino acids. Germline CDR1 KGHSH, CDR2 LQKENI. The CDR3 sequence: CASSPRTSGSYEQYF. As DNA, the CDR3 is TGTGCCAGCTCACCCAGGACTAGCGGGAGCTACGAGCAGTACTTC.

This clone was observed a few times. The CDR3 here is CASSPPGQNEQFF. CDR3 DNA sequence: TGTGCCAGCTCACCACCGGGGCAGAATGAGCAGTTCTTC. The chain combines TRBV18 with TRBJ2-1; D is perhaps TRBD1 (5 bases). This CDR3 has 13 residues. V lost 0 bases, J lost 7 bases, and 7 bases lay in between. The germline V gene encodes CDR1 KGHSH and CDR2 LQKENI.

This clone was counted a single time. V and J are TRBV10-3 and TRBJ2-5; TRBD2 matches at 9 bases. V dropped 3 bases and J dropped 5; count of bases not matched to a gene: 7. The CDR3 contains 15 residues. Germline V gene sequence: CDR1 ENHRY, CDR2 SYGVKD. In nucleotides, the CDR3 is TGTGCCATCAGTGACCGGGGTAGCGGGGGTGAGACCCAGTACTTC. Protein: CAISDRGSGGETQYF.

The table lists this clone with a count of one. This CDR3 is CASSLGGSAPSSSYNEQFF. CDR3 coding DNA: TGTGCCAGCAGCTTAGGAGGGAGCGCGCCTTCGAGCTCCTACAATGAGCAGTTCTTC. The V and J genes are TRBV11-2 and TRBJ2-1; possibly TRBD2 for D (5 bases). Looked up from germline, CDR1 is SGHAT and CDR2 is FQNNGV. Trimming shortened V by 1 base and J by 0 bases, and 19 bases separated the two germline ends. The CDR3 has 19 residues.

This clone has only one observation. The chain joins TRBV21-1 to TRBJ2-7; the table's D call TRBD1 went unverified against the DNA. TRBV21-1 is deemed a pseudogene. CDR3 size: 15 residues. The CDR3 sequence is CASSPQPRDRYEQYF. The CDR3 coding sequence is TGTGCCAGCAGCCCACAACCCCGGGACAGATACGAGCAGTACTTC.